The clone carrying this T cell receptor beta chain showed up just once. This record comes from a study of shared T cell receptors in the human thymus. TCRdb keeps only in-frame clones here, not all; method: immunoSEQ multiplex PCR. The sample has under 700,000 clones, 70% to 80% seen once; the top ten hold around 0.012%. This CDR3 is built from 15 residues. Trimming cost V 4 bases and J 0 bases; bases outside gene matches: 5. Germline V gene data show CDR1 as GTSNPN and CDR2 as SVGIG (reference sequence). These data were also reused for a study on human thymus T cells. That study adds: Gene usage (both V and J) appeared biased in thymic and blood repertoires. Related studies noted strongly shared thymic repertoires across unrelated people.

The receptor comes from a boy younger than two with a congenital heart defect. The chain recombines TRBV30 with TRBJ1-3; 8 nucleotides agree with TRBD1. Sequenced sample: thymocytes. CDR3 bases: TGTGCCTGGACAGGGGGCTTGGGCTCTGGAAACACCATATATTTT. Protein sequence: CAWTGGLGSGNTIYF.